The rows below give T cell receptor beta chains drawn from one sample of a study of immune heterogeneity within non-small cell lung tumors. Each CDR3 protein is one row after TCRdb ran MiXCR on the multiplex PCR reads. The table has some 9,900 distinct CDR3 sequences, roughly 29% seen once. Material for sequencing was lung tumor tissue. The source is a woman aged 45-60 years with non-small cell lung cancer. Each CDR3 is given with its conserved first and last residue. The D gene is left open where the match is weak. Clone size is shown for a subset of rows, as once, few, many or a class of expanded clone.

abundance: medium-sized; d_gene: .; v_gene: TRBV28; j_gene: TRBJ1-1; CDR3aa: CASRGGHITEAFF; CDR3nt: TGTGCCAGCAGGGGGGGACATATCACTGAAGCTTTCTTT
abundance: .; d_gene: .; v_gene: TRBV10-3; j_gene: TRBJ2-6; CDR3aa: CAISAQSSGANVLTF; CDR3nt: TGTGCCATCAGTGCTCAGAGCTCTGGGGCCAACGTCCTGACTTTC
abundance: many; d_gene: TRBD1; v_gene: TRBV10-2; j_gene: TRBJ1-5; CDR3aa: CATQPGGKEPQHF; CDR3nt: TGCGCCACTCAGCCAGGGGGCAAGGAGCCCCAGCATTTT
abundance: .; d_gene: .; v_gene: TRBV9; j_gene: TRBJ2-7; CDR3aa: CASSFLGEQYF; CDR3nt: TGTGCCAGCAGCTTCTTGGGAGAGCAGTACTTC
abundance: .; d_gene: .; v_gene: TRBV12-3/TRBV12-4; j_gene: TRBJ1-2; CDR3aa: CASSYPSGIGGYTF; CDR3nt: TGTGCCAGCAGTTACCCTTCAGGGATCGGGGGCTACACCTTC
abundance: medium-sized; d_gene: .; v_gene: TRBV30; j_gene: TRBJ1-2; CDR3aa: CAWSYGTGGYGYTF; CDR3nt: TGTGCCTGGAGTTATGGTACGGGGGGCTATGGCTACACCTTC
abundance: many; d_gene: .; v_gene: TRBV29-1; j_gene: TRBJ1-2; CDR3aa: CSVDTIGYGYTF; CDR3nt: TGCAGCGTTGATACGATAGGCTATGGCTACACCTTC
abundance: many; d_gene: TRBD1; v_gene: TRBV11-3; j_gene: TRBJ1-1; CDR3aa: CASSSDRPLNTEAFF; CDR3nt: TGTGCCAGCAGCTCGGACAGGCCCTTGAACACTGAAGCTTTCTTT
abundance: medium-sized; d_gene: .; v_gene: TRBV3-1; j_gene: TRBJ1-6; CDR3aa: CASTFSIDNSPLHF; CDR3nt: TGTGCCAGCACCTTCAGTATCGATAATTCACCCCTCCACTTT
abundance: many; d_gene: .; v_gene: TRBV29-1; j_gene: TRBJ2-7; CDR3aa: CSVGEGHEQYF; CDR3nt: TGCAGCGTTGGTGAGGGGCACGAGCAGTACTTC
abundance: medium-sized; d_gene: TRBD1; v_gene: TRBV5-1; j_gene: TRBJ2-4; CDR3aa: CASSSTGLKENIQYF; CDR3nt: TGCGCCAGCAGCTCGACAGGGCTAAAAGAAAACATTCAGTACTTC
abundance: medium-sized; d_gene: .; v_gene: TRBV30; j_gene: TRBJ1-1; CDR3aa: CAWKRLTTEAFF; CDR3nt: TGTGCCTGGAAGCGGCTTACCACTGAAGCTTTCTTT
abundance: few; d_gene: TRBD1; v_gene: TRBV12-5; j_gene: TRBJ2-3; CDR3aa: CAGGLGTGTFSTDTQYF; CDR3nt: TGTGCTGGTGGTTTGGGGACAGGGACTTTTAGCACAGATACGCAGTATTTT
abundance: .; d_gene: TRBD2; v_gene: TRBV7-9; j_gene: TRBJ2-1; CDR3aa: CASSSTGLVGPFF; CDR3nt: TGTGCCAGCAGCTCGACCGGACTAGTCGGCCCGTTCTTC
abundance: many; d_gene: .; v_gene: TRBV10-3; j_gene: TRBJ2-3; CDR3aa: CAISELGVGGTDTQYF; CDR3nt: TGTGCCATCAGTGAGTTAGGTGTCGGGGGCACAGATACGCAGTATTTT
abundance: once; d_gene: .; v_gene: TRBV5-6; j_gene: TRBJ2-1; CDR3aa: CASSRAGQPHNEQFF; CDR3nt: TGTGCCAGCAGCCGGGCGGGACAGCCCCACAATGAGCAGTTCTTC
abundance: many; d_gene: TRBD2; v_gene: TRBV4-1; j_gene: TRBJ2-5; CDR3aa: CASSQPSGTVETQYF; CDR3nt: TGCGCCAGCAGCCAACCTAGCGGGACTGTGGAGACCCAGTACTTC
abundance: medium-sized; d_gene: .; v_gene: TRBV15; j_gene: TRBJ1-2; CDR3aa: CATSRTVSGGYTF; CDR3nt: TGTGCCACCAGCAGGACCGTCAGTGGTGGCTACACCTTC
abundance: .; d_gene: .; v_gene: TRBV9; j_gene: TRBJ1-1; CDR3aa: CASRPHPNTEAFF; CDR3nt: TGTGCCAGCAGACCGCACCCGAACACTGAAGCTTTCTTT
abundance: many; d_gene: .; v_gene: TRBV3-1; j_gene: TRBJ1-1; CDR3aa: CASSQGPVTEAFF; CDR3nt: TGTGCCAGCAGCCAGGGCCCAGTCACTGAAGCTTTCTTT
abundance: .; d_gene: .; v_gene: TRBV20-1; j_gene: TRBJ2-7; CDR3aa: CSARTRGAGAMYF; CDR3nt: TGCAGTGCTAGAACTCGGGGGGCGGGGGCGATGTACTTC
abundance: .; d_gene: .; v_gene: TRBV27; j_gene: TRBJ2-7; CDR3aa: CASSLGPEGIYEQYF; CDR3nt: TGTGCCAGCAGTTTGGGCCCGGAGGGGATCTACGAGCAGTACTTC
abundance: .; d_gene: .; v_gene: TRBV6-1; j_gene: TRBJ2-7; CDR3aa: CARGTQGMGYEQYF; CDR3nt: TGTGCCAGAGGGACGCAGGGTATGGGCTACGAGCAGTACTTC
abundance: medium-sized; d_gene: TRBD1; v_gene: TRBV5-1; j_gene: TRBJ2-1; CDR3aa: CASSLEQGARSDEQFF; CDR3nt: TGCGCCAGCAGCTTGGAGCAGGGGGCCCGATCCGATGAGCAGTTCTTC
abundance: medium-sized; d_gene: .; v_gene: TRBV3-1; j_gene: TRBJ2-7; CDR3aa: CASSHLLTSYEQYF; CDR3nt: TGTGCCAGCAGCCACCTCCTGACTAGCTACGAGCAGTACTTC
abundance: .; d_gene: .; v_gene: TRBV12-3/TRBV12-4; j_gene: TRBJ1-6; CDR3aa: CASSKTGSRAPLHF; CDR3nt: TGTGCCAGCAGTAAGACAGGCTCAAGGGCACCCCTCCACTTT
abundance: few; d_gene: TRBD2; v_gene: TRBV20-1; j_gene: TRBJ2-1; CDR3aa: CSAISLTSGRARDEQFF; CDR3nt: TGCAGTGCAATATCTTTGACTAGCGGGAGGGCAAGGGATGAGCAGTTCTTC
abundance: few; d_gene: .; v_gene: TRBV10-3; j_gene: TRBJ1-2; CDR3aa: CAISDGNYGYTF; CDR3nt: TGTGCCATCAGTGATGGGAATTATGGCTACACCTTC
abundance: medium-sized; d_gene: .; v_gene: TRBV30; j_gene: TRBJ1-2; CDR3aa: CAWSVPGSYGYTF; CDR3nt: TGTGCCTGGAGTGTACCAGGTTCCTATGGCTACACCTTC
abundance: many; d_gene: .; v_gene: TRBV12-3/TRBV12-4; j_gene: TRBJ2-1; CDR3aa: CASSPRRPGHTYNEQFF; CDR3nt: TGTGCCAGCAGCCCCCGGCGTCCCGGGCACACCTACAATGAGCAGTTCTTC
abundance: many; d_gene: .; v_gene: TRBV30; j_gene: TRBJ2-3; CDR3aa: CAWSPGSDTQYF; CDR3nt: TGTGCCTGGAGTCCCGGGTCAGATACGCAGTATTTT
abundance: many; d_gene: TRBD2; v_gene: TRBV20-1; j_gene: TRBJ2-5; CDR3aa: CSAREGLAGEETQYF; CDR3nt: TGCAGTGCTAGAGAGGGACTAGCGGGAGAAGAGACCCAGTACTTC
abundance: many; d_gene: .; v_gene: TRBV20-1; j_gene: TRBJ2-5; CDR3aa: CSARDPRQTLQETQYF; CDR3nt: TGCAGTGCTAGAGATCCCCGACAGACCCTTCAAGAGACCCAGTACTTC
abundance: .; d_gene: .; v_gene: TRBV3-1; j_gene: TRBJ2-3; CDR3aa: CASSQVGADTQYF; CDR3nt: TGTGCCAGCAGCCAAGTGGGGGCAGATACGCAGTATTTT
abundance: few; d_gene: .; v_gene: TRBV6-6; j_gene: TRBJ1-1; CDR3aa: CASSYGGRPEAFF; CDR3nt: TGTGCCAGCAGTTACGGTGGCAGACCTGAAGCTTTCTTT
abundance: few; d_gene: .; v_gene: TRBV9; j_gene: TRBJ2-5; CDR3aa: CASSPRGGDKAETQYF; CDR3nt: TGTGCCAGCAGCCCCCGAGGAGGGGACAAGGCCGAGACCCAGTACTTC
abundance: many; d_gene: TRBD1; v_gene: TRBV9; j_gene: TRBJ1-2; CDR3aa: CASNQPGQGGYTF; CDR3nt: TGTGCCAGCAACCAACCGGGACAGGGGGGCTACACCTTC
abundance: once; d_gene: .; v_gene: TRBV12-3/TRBV12-4; j_gene: TRBJ2-1; CDR3aa: CASLRSYNEQFF; CDR3nt: TGTGCCAGCCTCCGCTCCTACAATGAGCAGTTCTTC
abundance: medium-sized; d_gene: TRBD2; v_gene: TRBV6-1; j_gene: TRBJ2-7; CDR3aa: CASSELAGSSYEQYF; CDR3nt: TGTGCCAGCAGTGAACTAGCGGGCAGCTCCTACGAGCAGTACTTC
abundance: many; d_gene: TRBD1; v_gene: TRBV7-3; j_gene: TRBJ2-1; CDR3aa: CASSPTGDAYNEQFF; CDR3nt: TGTGCCAGCAGCCCGACAGGGGACGCCTACAATGAGCAGTTCTTC
abundance: medium-sized; d_gene: .; v_gene: TRBV24-1; j_gene: TRBJ2-5; CDR3aa: CATSDGTQETQYF; CDR3nt: TGTGCCACCAGTGACGGAACTCAAGAGACCCAGTACTTC
abundance: .; d_gene: .; v_gene: TRBV7-6; j_gene: TRBJ2-7; CDR3aa: CASSCTPDFEQYF; CDR3nt: TGTGCCAGCAGCTGTACTCCTGACTTCGAGCAGTACTTC
abundance: many; d_gene: .; v_gene: TRBV19; j_gene: TRBJ2-1; CDR3aa: CASVGSSEQFF; CDR3nt: TGTGCCAGTGTCGGGTCGAGTGAGCAGTTCTTC
abundance: medium-sized; d_gene: TRBD1; v_gene: TRBV6-1; j_gene: TRBJ1-5; CDR3aa: CASSAQGVGGNQPQHF; CDR3nt: TGTGCCAGCAGTGCTCAGGGGGTTGGGGGCAATCAGCCCCAGCATTTT
abundance: medium-sized; d_gene: .; v_gene: TRBV5-1; j_gene: TRBJ2-3; CDR3aa: CASSLSRPADTQYF; CDR3nt: TGCGCCAGCAGCTTATCCCGCCCCGCAGATACGCAGTATTTT
abundance: medium-sized; d_gene: TRBD2; v_gene: TRBV30; j_gene: TRBJ2-7; CDR3aa: CAWSRGFFTFGTSGSSYEQYF; CDR3nt: TGTGCCTGGAGTAGGGGATTCTTTACCTTCGGGACTAGCGGGTCTTCCTACGAGCAGTACTTC
abundance: medium-sized; d_gene: TRBD1; v_gene: TRBV4-1; j_gene: TRBJ2-7; CDR3aa: CASSQDDRGIYEQYF; CDR3nt: TGCGCCAGCAGCCAAGATGACAGGGGGATCTACGAGCAGTACTTC
abundance: .; d_gene: TRBD1; v_gene: TRBV6-1; j_gene: TRBJ2-3; CDR3aa: CASSLTGGSTDTQYF; CDR3nt: TGTGCCAGCAGCCTGACAGGGGGGAGCACAGATACGCAGTATTTT